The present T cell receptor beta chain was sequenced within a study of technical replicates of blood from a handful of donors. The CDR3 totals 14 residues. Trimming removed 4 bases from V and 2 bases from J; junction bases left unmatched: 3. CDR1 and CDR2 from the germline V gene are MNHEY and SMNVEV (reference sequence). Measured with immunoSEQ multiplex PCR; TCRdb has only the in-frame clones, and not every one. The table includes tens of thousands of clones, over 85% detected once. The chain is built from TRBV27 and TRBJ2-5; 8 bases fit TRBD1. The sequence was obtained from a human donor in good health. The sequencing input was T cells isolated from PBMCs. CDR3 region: CASSWDRLQETQYF. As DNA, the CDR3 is TGTGCCAGCAGTTGGGACAGGTTGCAAGAGACCCAGTACTTC.